One sample yielded the 21 T cell receptor beta chains listed below, sequenced in a study of CD8 T cells in Susac syndrome. Random-hexamer reverse transcription was applied to 0.5 to 1 ug RNA. TCRdb redid the calling of the immunoSEQ multiplex PCR reads with MiXCR, one entry per CDR3 protein. The table lists a few hundred thousand distinct CDR3 sequences, about 96% of them singletons. Material for sequencing was CD4+ T cells from PBMCs. The receptors were sampled from a human donor with multiple sclerosis.

The chain couples TRBV14 to TRBJ1-5; D is possibly TRBD1 (6 bases). The germline gives CDR1 SGHDN, CDR2 FVKESK. The CDR3 is made up of 14 amino acids. V dropped 1 base and J dropped 7 bases, with 11 bases sitting between them. CDR3 nucleotides: TGTGCCAGCAGCCAAGGGCCAGGGGCCCAGCCCCAGCATTTT. Encoded protein: CASSQGPGAQPQHF.

The chain couples TRBV3-1 to TRBJ1-1; no clear D gene. Germline V gene sequence: CDR1 LGHDT, CDR2 YNNKEL (reference sequence). CDR3 length: 14 amino acids. V dropped 1 base and J dropped 0 bases, with 6 bases sitting between them. CDR3 bases: TGTGCCAGCAGCCAAGCAGCAATGAACACTGAAGCTTTCTTT. This encodes CASSQAAMNTEAFF.

In nucleotides, the CDR3 is TGTGCCAGCAGCTTAGCCCTAGATAGACCCTACGAGCAGTACTTC. It encodes CASSLALDRPYEQYF. The rearrangement links TRBV7-6 to TRBJ2-7; D not resolved. Deletions cut 0 bases from V and 2 bases from J, with 11 bases between. The CDR3 sequence is 15 residues long. Germline assignment: CDR1 SGHVS and CDR2 FNYEAQ.

This clonotype showed up just once. The genes are TRBV4-1 and TRBJ2-1; TRBD2 agrees at 11 bases. From germline, CDR1 is MGHRA and CDR2 YSYEKL. The CDR3 totals 17 residues. The V segment lost 3 bases and the J segment 5 bases; nucleotides outside the gene matches: 9. The chain's CDR3 is CASSQTSGKKSHNEQFF. The CDR3 DNA reads as TGCGCCAGCAGCCAGACTAGCGGGAAAAAATCCCACAATGAGCAGTTCTTC.

The CDR3 loop is CASSYDASGANVLTF. The DNA for the CDR3 is TGTGCCAGCAGTTACGACGCCTCTGGGGCCAACGTCCTGACTTTC. The chain employs TRBV6-5 and TRBJ2-6, with D unresolved. Trimming pared 2 bases from V and 0 bases from J, leaving 5 bases between. CDR3 length: 15 amino acids. Germline CDR1 reads MNHEY; CDR2 reads SVGAGI.

The chain links TRBV7-6 to TRBJ2-7; D uncertain. Looked up from germline, CDR1 is SGHVS and CDR2 is FNYEAQ. V lost 3 bases and J 5 bases, leaving 5 bases between the germline ends. CDR3 size: 11 residues. CDR3 region: CASSFGHEQYF. CDR3 nucleotide sequence: TGTGCCAGCAGCTTCGGCCACGAGCAGTACTTC.

V usage is TRBV7-8 and J usage is TRBJ2-7; D is perhaps TRBD2 (6 bases). The CDR3 spans 14 residues. The V end was cut by 3 bases, the J end by 6 bases, with 15 bases between. Germline-derived CDR1 and CDR2 are SGHVS and FQNEAQ. This CDR3 reads CASSFQLAAGEQYF. CDR3 DNA sequence: TGTGCCAGCAGCTTCCAACTAGCTGCGGGCGAGCAGTACTTC.

This chain joins TRBV2 and TRBJ2-2; TRBD2 aligns across 9 bases. This CDR3 comprises 16 residues. CDR1 and CDR2 from the germline V gene are SNHLY and FYNNEI. V was clipped by 2 bases and J by 2 bases; unmatched bases: 3. The CDR3 region is CASSEWLAGNTGELFF. The CDR3 nucleotides are TGTGCCAGCAGTGAATGGCTAGCGGGAAACACCGGGGAGCTGTTTTTT.

This clonotype has just one count. V and J are TRBV29-1 and TRBJ1-1; no firm D call. V was pared by 3 bases and J by 3 bases, with 11 bases between. The CDR3 extends over 13 amino acids. The germline V gene encodes CDR1 SQVTM and CDR2 ANQGSEA. CDR3 DNA sequence: TGCAGCGTTGATACGGATACCTACACTGAAGCTTTCTTT. This sequence encodes CSVDTDTYTEAFF. Drawing the rest from reference TRBV29-1 and TRBJ1-1, the complete variable domain is SAVISQKPSRDICQRGTSLTIQCQVDSQVTMMFWYRQQPGQSLTLIATANQGSEATYESGFVIDKFPISRPNLTFSTLTVSNMSPEDSSIYLCSVDTDTYTEAFFGQGTRLTVV.

The sample holds one count of this clonotype. The rearrangement links TRBV9 to TRBJ1-6, with 7 bases aligning to TRBD1. The germline CDR1 and CDR2 sequences are SGDLS and YYNGEE. The CDR3 loop spans 14 amino acids. Unmatched junction bases numbered 2, after V lost 0 bases and J lost 8 bases. CDR3: CASSVARGDSPLHF. The CDR3 bases are TGTGCCAGCAGCGTAGCCAGGGGGGATTCACCCCTCCACTTT.

The J gene is TRBJ1-1, the V gene TRBV2; 7 bases are a match to TRBD1. The germline CDR1 and CDR2 sequences are SNHLY and FYNNEI. The CDR3 totals 15 residues. The junction had 8 bases not matched to a gene; V was cut back by 7 bases and J by 0 bases. CDR3 loop: CASTRQGVMNTEAFF. The CDR3 region has the DNA TGTGCCAGCACCCGTCAGGGGGTCATGAACACTGAAGCTTTCTTT. The full variable domain, with the rest looked up from reference TRBV2 and TRBJ1-1, is EPEVTQTPSHQVTQMGQEVILRCVPISNHLYFYWYRQILGQKVEFLVSFYNNEISEKSEIFDDQFSVERPDGSNFTLKIRSTKLEDSAMYFCASTRQGVMNTEAFFGQGTRLTVV.

This clonotype was counted a single time. The chain links TRBV30 to TRBJ2-2, with D maybe TRBD1 (5 bases). The CDR3 totals 13 residues. Germline V gene data show CDR1 as GTSNPN and CDR2 as SVGIG (reference sequence). V lost 3 bases, J lost 3 bases, and 8 bases lay in between. This chain's CDR3 is CAWRRRDTGELFF. Written as DNA, the CDR3 is TGTGCCTGGAGACGCAGGGACACCGGGGAGCTGTTTTTT.

The rearrangement joins TRBV3-1 to TRBJ2-2, with D perhaps being TRBD1 or TRBD2 (5 bases each). V lost 4 bases and J lost 2, with 20 bases in between. CDR1 is LGHDT and CDR2 is YNNKEL in the germline V gene (reference sequence). This CDR3 comprises 18 residues. CDR3 in amino acids: CASSPTHAGTSNTGELFF. In nucleotides, the CDR3 is TGTGCCAGCAGCCCCACCCACGCCGGGACGTCTAACACCGGGGAGCTGTTTTTT. The variable domain in full, with the rest retrieved from reference TRBV3-1 and TRBJ2-2, is DTAVSQTPKYLVTQMGNDKSIKCEQNLGHDTMYWYKQDSKKFLKIMFSYNNKELIINETVPNRFSPKSPDKAHLNLHINSLELGDSAVYFCASSPTHAGTSNTGELFFGEGSRLTVL.

The chain links TRBV29-1 to TRBJ2-1; either TRBD1 or TRBD2 may supply D (5 bases each). The germline gives CDR1 SQVTM, CDR2 ANQGSEA. Trimming pared 7 bases from V and 1 base from J, leaving 11 bases between. The CDR3 has 13 residues. The CDR3 sequence is CSAGTASYNEQFF. The CDR3 DNA is TGCAGCGCCGGGACCGCGTCCTACAATGAGCAGTTCTTC.

This sequence joins TRBV5-6 and TRBJ1-5; D unresolved. The CDR3 spans 15 residues. Trimming left V 0 bases short and J 1 base short, with 8 bases between. Looked up from germline, CDR1 is SGHDT and CDR2 is YYEEEE. The CDR3 nucleotides are TGTGCCAGCAGCTTGGCAGGACTAAGCAATCAGCCCCAGCATTTT. Translating it yields CASSLAGLSNQPQHF.

V gene TRBV6-5 combines with J gene TRBJ2-1; 8 bases are a match to TRBD2. The germline V gene encodes CDR1 MNHEY and CDR2 SVGAGI. Trimming removed 6 bases from V and 8 bases from J; junction bases left unmatched: 12. CDR3 length equals 15 residues. CDR3: CASRPGQLGRDEQFF. CDR3 DNA: TGTGCCAGCAGACCCGGACAGCTCGGGAGGGATGAGCAGTTCTTC.

The V gene is TRBV6-5, the J gene TRBJ2-2; D remains ambiguous. V was shortened by 6 bases and J by 2 bases, with 1 base between the two germline ends. CDR1 and CDR2 (germline): MNHEY, SVGAGI. The CDR3 spans 11 residues. CDR3 loop: CASRNTGELFF. Here the CDR3 DNA reads TGTGCCAGCAGAAACACCGGGGAGCTGTTTTTT.

The CDR3 is CASSPAGGPVQETQYF. CDR3 in DNA: TGTGCCAGCAGCCCCGCGGGGGGCCCCGTTCAAGAGACCCAGTACTTC. The chain uses TRBV9 and TRBJ2-5; 8 nucleotides align to TRBD2. CDR3 length equals 16 residues. Germline trimming cut 4 bases from V and 2 bases from J; bases unmatched to any gene: 10. CDR1 and CDR2 (germline): SGDLS, YYNGEE.

The chain combines TRBV18 with TRBJ2-5; the D gene is possibly TRBD1 (6 bases). In germline, CDR1 is KGHSH, CDR2 LQKENI. The CDR3 covers 17 residues. Between the trimmed V and J ends, which lost 1 base and 4 bases, there was a span of 19 bases. The CDR3 protein is CASSPRASGGRGETQYF. The CDR3 bases are TGTGCCAGCTCACCACGGGCTTCTGGGGGCCGAGGAGAGACCCAGTACTTC.

The chain is built from TRBV9 and TRBJ1-4; D unresolved. Germline-derived CDR1 and CDR2 are SGDLS and YYNGEE. The length of the CDR3 is 13 residues. V was pared by 3 bases and J by 10 bases, with 13 bases between. DNA for the CDR3: TGTGCCAGCAGCGCCTCAGAAGGTGGAAAACTGTTTTTT. The encoded protein is CASSASEGGKLFF.

The V call is TRBV20-1, the J call TRBJ2-1, with TRBD2 matching over 9 bases. This CDR3 contains 15 residues. Unmatched junction bases numbered 12, after V lost 5 bases and J lost 7 bases. The germline CDR1 and CDR2 sequences are DFQATT and SNEGSKA (reference sequence). CDR3 in amino acids: CSALSGSGYLNEQFF. CDR3 sequence (DNA): TGCAGTGCTCTTAGCGGGAGTGGATATTTAAATGAGCAGTTCTTC.